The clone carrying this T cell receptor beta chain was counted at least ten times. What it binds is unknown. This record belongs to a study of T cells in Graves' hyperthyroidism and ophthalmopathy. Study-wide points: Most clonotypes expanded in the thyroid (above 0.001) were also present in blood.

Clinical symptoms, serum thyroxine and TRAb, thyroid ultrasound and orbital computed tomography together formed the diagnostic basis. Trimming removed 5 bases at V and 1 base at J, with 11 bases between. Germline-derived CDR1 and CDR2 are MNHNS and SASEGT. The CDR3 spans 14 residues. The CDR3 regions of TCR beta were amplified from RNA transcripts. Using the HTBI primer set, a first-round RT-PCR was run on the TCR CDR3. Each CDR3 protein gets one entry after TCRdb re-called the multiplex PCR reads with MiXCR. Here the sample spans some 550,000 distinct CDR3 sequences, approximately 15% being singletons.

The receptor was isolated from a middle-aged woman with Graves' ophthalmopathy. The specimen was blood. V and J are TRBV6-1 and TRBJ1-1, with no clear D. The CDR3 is CASSYFMGNTEAFF. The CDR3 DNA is TGTGCCAGCAGTTATTTCATGGGGAACACTGAAGCTTTCTTT.